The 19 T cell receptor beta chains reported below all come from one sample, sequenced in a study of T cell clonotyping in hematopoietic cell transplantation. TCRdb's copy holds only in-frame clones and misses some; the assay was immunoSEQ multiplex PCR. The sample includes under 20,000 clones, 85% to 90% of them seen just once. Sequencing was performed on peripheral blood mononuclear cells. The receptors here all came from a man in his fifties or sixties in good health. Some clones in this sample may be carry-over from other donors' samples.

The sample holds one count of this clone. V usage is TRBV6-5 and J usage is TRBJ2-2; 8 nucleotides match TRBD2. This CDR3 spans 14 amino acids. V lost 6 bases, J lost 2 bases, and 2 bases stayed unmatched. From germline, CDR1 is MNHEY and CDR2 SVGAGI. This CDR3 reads CASRRGENTGELFF. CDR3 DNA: TGTGCCAGCAGGCGGGGGGAAAACACCGGGGAGCTGTTTTTT.

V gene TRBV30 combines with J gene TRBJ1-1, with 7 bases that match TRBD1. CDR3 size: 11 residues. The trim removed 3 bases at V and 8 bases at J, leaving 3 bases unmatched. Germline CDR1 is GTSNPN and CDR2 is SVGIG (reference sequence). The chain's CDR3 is CAWREGGEAFF. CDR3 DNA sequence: TGTGCCTGGAGAGAAGGGGGCGAAGCTTTCTTT.

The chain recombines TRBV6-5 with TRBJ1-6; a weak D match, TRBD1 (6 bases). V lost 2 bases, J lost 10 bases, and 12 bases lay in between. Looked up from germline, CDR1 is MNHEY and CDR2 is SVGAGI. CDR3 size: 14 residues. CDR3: CASSYDWGQSPLHF. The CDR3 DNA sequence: TGTGCCAGCAGTTACGACTGGGGGCAGTCACCCCTCCACTTT.

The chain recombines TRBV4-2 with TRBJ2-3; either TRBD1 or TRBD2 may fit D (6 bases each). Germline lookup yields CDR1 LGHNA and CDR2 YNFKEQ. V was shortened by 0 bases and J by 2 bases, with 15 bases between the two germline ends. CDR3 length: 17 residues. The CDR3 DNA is TGTGCCAGCAGCCAAGAGAGTCGAGGGGGGTACACAGATACGCAGTATTTT. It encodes CASSQESRGGYTDTQYF.

The chain's CDR3 is CATGGRGLETQYF. CDR3 nucleotide sequence: TGTGCCACCGGGGGCAGGGGTTTAGAGACCCAGTACTTC. The chain links TRBV28 to TRBJ2-5; D might be TRBD1 or TRBD2, each matching 6 bases. V dropped 10 bases and J dropped 4 bases, with 16 bases sitting between them. The CDR3 consists of 13 residues. Germline lookup yields CDR1 MDHEN and CDR2 SYDVKM.

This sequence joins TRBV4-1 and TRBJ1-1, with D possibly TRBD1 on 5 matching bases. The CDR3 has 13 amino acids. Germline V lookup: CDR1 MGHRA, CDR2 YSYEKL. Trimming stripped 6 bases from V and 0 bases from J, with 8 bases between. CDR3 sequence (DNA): TGCGCCAGCAGGGACACATTGAACACTGAAGCTTTCTTT. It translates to CASRDTLNTEAFF.

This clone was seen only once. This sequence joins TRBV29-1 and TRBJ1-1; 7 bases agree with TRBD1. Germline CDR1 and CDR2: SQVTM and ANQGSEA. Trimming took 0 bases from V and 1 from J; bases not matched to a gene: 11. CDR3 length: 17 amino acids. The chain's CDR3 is CSVEDLQGNYRNTEAFF. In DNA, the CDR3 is TGCAGCGTTGAAGATCTACAGGGGAATTATCGGAACACTGAAGCTTTCTTT.

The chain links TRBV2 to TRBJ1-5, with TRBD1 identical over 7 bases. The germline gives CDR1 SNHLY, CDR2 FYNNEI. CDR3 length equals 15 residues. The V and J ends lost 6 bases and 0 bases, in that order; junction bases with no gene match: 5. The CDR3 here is CASRQGGNSNQPQHF. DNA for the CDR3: TGTGCCAGCAGGCAGGGGGGAAATAGCAATCAGCCCCAGCATTTT.

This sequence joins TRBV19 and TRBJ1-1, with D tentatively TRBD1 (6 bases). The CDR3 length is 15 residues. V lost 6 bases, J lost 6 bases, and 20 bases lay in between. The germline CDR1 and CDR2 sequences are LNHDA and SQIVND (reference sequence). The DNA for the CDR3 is TGTGCCAGTAGCCCTTACAGGGCAGGGAGAGCTGAAGCTTTCTTT. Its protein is CASSPYRAGRAEAFF.

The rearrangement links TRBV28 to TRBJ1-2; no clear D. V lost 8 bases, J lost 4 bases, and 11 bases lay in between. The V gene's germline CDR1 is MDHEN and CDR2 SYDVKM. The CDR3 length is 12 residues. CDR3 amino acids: CASDTVGYGYTF. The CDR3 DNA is TGTGCCAGCGACACAGTTGGCTATGGCTACACCTTC.

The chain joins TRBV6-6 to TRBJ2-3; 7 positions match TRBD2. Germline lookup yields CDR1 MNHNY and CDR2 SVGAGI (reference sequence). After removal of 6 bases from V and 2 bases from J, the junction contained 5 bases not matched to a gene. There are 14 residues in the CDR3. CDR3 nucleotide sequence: TGTGCCAGCAGCTACGCGGGGGACACAGATACGCAGTATTTT. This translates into CASSYAGDTDTQYF.

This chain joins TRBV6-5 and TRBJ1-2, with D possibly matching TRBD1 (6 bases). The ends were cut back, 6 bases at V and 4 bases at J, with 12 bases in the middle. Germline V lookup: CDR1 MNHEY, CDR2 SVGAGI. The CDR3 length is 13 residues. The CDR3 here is CASRGGRTYGYTF. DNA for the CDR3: TGTGCCAGCAGGGGGGGCAGGACCTATGGCTACACCTTC.

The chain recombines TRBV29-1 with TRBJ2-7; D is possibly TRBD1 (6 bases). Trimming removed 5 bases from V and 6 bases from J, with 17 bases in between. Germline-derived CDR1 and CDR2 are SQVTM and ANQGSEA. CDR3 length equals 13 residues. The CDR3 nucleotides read TGCAGCGTTCACAGGGTCCTCCCAGGCGAGCAGTACTTC. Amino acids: CSVHRVLPGEQYF.

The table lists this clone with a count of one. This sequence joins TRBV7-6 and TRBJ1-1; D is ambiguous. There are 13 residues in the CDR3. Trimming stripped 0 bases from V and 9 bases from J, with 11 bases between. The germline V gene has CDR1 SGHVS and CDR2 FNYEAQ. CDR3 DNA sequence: TGTGCCAGCAGCTTAGCGAGGACGGGAAAAGCTTTCTTT. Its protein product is CASSLARTGKAFF.

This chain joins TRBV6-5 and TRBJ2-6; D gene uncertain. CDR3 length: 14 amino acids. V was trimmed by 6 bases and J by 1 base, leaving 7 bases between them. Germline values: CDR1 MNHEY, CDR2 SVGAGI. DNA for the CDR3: TGTGCCAGCAGACAGACATCTGGGGCCAACGTCCTGACTTTC. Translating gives CASRQTSGANVLTF.

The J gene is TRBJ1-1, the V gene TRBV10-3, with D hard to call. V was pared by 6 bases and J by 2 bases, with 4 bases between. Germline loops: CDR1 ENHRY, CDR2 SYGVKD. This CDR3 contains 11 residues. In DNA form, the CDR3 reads TGTGCCATCAGGGTAAACACTGAAGCTTTCTTT. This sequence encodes CAIRVNTEAFF.

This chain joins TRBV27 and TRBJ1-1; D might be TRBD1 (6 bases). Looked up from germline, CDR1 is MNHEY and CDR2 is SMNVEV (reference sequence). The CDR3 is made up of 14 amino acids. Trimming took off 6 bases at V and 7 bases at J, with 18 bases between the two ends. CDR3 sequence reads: CASRSGHRVGEAFF. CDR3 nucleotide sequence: TGTGCCAGCAGGTCGGGACACCGGGTGGGTGAAGCTTTCTTT.

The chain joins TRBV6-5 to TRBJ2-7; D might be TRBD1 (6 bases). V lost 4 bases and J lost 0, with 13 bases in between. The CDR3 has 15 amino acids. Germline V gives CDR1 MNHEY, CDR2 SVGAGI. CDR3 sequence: CASSFGQGSSYEQYF. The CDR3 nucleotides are TGTGCCAGCAGTTTCGGGCAGGGGAGCTCCTACGAGCAGTACTTC.

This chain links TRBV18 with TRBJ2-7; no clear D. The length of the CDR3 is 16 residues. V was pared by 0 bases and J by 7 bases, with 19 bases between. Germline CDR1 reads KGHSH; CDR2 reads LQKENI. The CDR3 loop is CASSPPALASQGEQYF. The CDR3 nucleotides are TGTGCCAGCTCACCACCGGCTTTGGCTTCCCAAGGGGAGCAGTACTTC.